Presented here are 9 T cell receptor beta chains from one specimen sequenced in a study of technical replicates of blood from several donors. Clones were read by immunoSEQ multiplex PCR, and TCRdb kept only the in-frame ones, dropping some. The table lists 55,000 to 75,000 clones, 91% of them singletons. Specimen: PBMCs. The source of these receptors is a human donor in good health. Some clones in this sample may be carry-over from other donors' samples.

The chain carries TRBV7-3 and TRBJ2-7; a weak D match, TRBD2 (5 bases). Germline-derived CDR1 and CDR2 are SGHTA and FQGTGA. V dropped 5 bases and J dropped 4 bases, with 12 bases sitting between them. The CDR3 extends over 13 amino acids. Here the CDR3 reads CASSRSTNYEQYF. In nucleotides, the CDR3 is TGTGCCAGCAGCCGTTCGACTAATTACGAGCAGTACTTC.

This sequence joins TRBV11-1 and TRBJ1-1; D is uncertain. The CDR3 extends over 12 amino acids. Germline V gene data show CDR1 as SGHAT and CDR2 as FQDESV (reference sequence). V lost 3 bases, J lost 2 bases, and 4 bases lay in between. Written as DNA, the CDR3 is TGTGCCAGCAGCTTCGGTAACACTGAAGCTTTCTTT. This codes for CASSFGNTEAFF.

This chain connects TRBV6-6 to TRBJ2-1; TRBD2 is a possible D gene (6 bases). This CDR3 region has 15 residues. Germline V gene sequence: CDR1 MNHNY, CDR2 SVGAGI (reference sequence). Between the trimmed V and J ends, which lost 2 bases and 8 bases, there was a span of 16 bases. CDR3 sequence: CASSYLYGTGDEQFF. The CDR3 DNA follows: TGTGCCAGCAGTTACCTCTATGGGACTGGCGATGAGCAGTTCTTC.

V usage is TRBV2 and J usage is TRBJ1-5; no firm D call. The CDR3 has 15 amino acids. V dropped 1 base and J dropped 3 bases, with 10 bases sitting between them. The V gene's germline CDR1 is SNHLY and CDR2 FYNNEI. CDR3 sequence (DNA): TGTGCCAGCAGTGAAGGCGGGCCGGCCAATCAGCCCCAGCATTTT. Amino acid sequence: CASSEGGPANQPQHF.

V and J are TRBV6-5 and TRBJ1-2; D might be TRBD1 (5 bases). The CDR3 has 13 amino acids. The germline V gene encodes CDR1 MNHEY and CDR2 SVGAGI. Deletions cut 6 bases from V and 8 bases from J, with 16 bases between. Written as DNA, the CDR3 is TGTGCCAGCAGGCCCCCGGGGGGTGGAGGCTACACCTTC. Translating gives CASRPPGGGGYTF.

The rearrangement uses TRBV4-2 and TRBJ2-2, with D possibly being TRBD2 (6 bases). CDR1 and CDR2 (germline): LGHNA, YNFKEQ. V lost 4 bases and J 7 bases, leaving 13 bases between the germline ends. The CDR3 runs to 14 residues. In DNA form, the CDR3 reads TGTGCCAGCAGCCCCAGCGCGGGGAACGGGGAGCTGTTTTTT. The encoded protein is CASSPSAGNGELFF.

The chain has TRBV7-2 and TRBJ2-1; TRBD2 might be the D (7 bases). Germline assignment: CDR1 SGHTA and CDR2 FQGNSA. Trimming left V 1 base short and J 5 bases short, with 12 bases between. CDR3 length equals 15 residues. This CDR3 is CASSLVVRGHNEQFF. CDR3 DNA sequence: TGTGCCAGCAGCTTAGTTGTGCGGGGGCACAATGAGCAGTTCTTC. Using reference TRBV7-2 and TRBJ2-1 for the parts outside the CDR3, the full variable domain is GAGVSQSPSNKVTEKGKDVELRCDPISGHTALYWYRQSLGQGLEFLIYFQGNSAPDKSGLPSDRFSAERTGGSVSTLTIQRTQQEDSAVYLCASSLVVRGHNEQFFGPGTRLTVL.

The V gene is TRBV30, the J gene TRBJ1-1; TRBD1 matches 7 bases. CDR3 size: 12 residues. With V trimmed by 2 bases and J by 6 bases, 3 bases remained unmatched. Germline V gene data show CDR1 as GTSNPN and CDR2 as SVGIG (reference sequence). The CDR3 sequence is CAWSSGGPEAFF. CDR3 coding DNA: TGTGCCTGGAGTTCAGGGGGGCCTGAAGCTTTCTTT.

The chain joins TRBV7-2 to TRBJ2-1; a possible D gene is TRBD2 (6 bases). Germline CDR1 reads SGHTA; CDR2 reads FQGNSA. There are 16 residues in the CDR3. V was clipped by 1 base and J by 0 bases, with 10 bases between them. The CDR3 loop is CASSLVSGSSYNEQFF. CDR3 bases: TGTGCCAGCAGCTTAGTTAGCGGTAGCTCCTACAATGAGCAGTTCTTC.